Below are 14 T cell receptor beta chains sequenced from a single sample in a study of shared clonotypes between healthy human individuals. Some clones are missing from TCRdb's copy, which holds only in-frame ones; the method was immunoSEQ multiplex PCR. The sample shows millions of clones, under 95% of them seen only once. CD45RO-negative CD8 cells positively selected for CCR7 made up the naive population, which excluded terminally differentiated effector memory CD45RA+ cells. Sequencing used naive CD8+ T cells from PBMCs. These receptors originate from a man between 18 and 35 years old in good health. Some clones in this sample may be carry-over from other donors' samples.

This chain links TRBV4-1 with TRBJ1-1, with unresolved D. CDR1 and CDR2 from the germline V gene are MGHRA and YSYEKL. The CDR3 loop spans 14 amino acids. Trimming removed 6 bases from V and 3 bases from J, with 14 bases in between. The CDR3 region is CASRQESGDTEAFF. The CDR3 DNA sequence: TGCGCCAGCAGGCAGGAGTCGGGCGACACTGAAGCTTTCTTT.

V and J are TRBV6-1 and TRBJ2-7; D may match TRBD1 or TRBD2 (5 bases each). Trimming left V 2 bases short and J 2 bases short, with 13 bases between. Germline-derived CDR1 and CDR2 are MNHNS and SASEGT. The CDR3 sequence is 15 residues long. The CDR3 DNA sequence: TGTGCCAGCAGTGAATGGGCGGGCAGGGCCTACGAGCAGTACTTC. The encoded protein is CASSEWAGRAYEQYF.

This clone was detected once. Written as DNA, the CDR3 is TGTGCCAGCAGTTTTCAAGGGACAGGGGACTTCTATGGCTACACCTTC. The encoded protein is CASSFQGTGDFYGYTF. The genes are TRBV28 and TRBJ1-2; TRBD1 agrees at 10 bases. This CDR3 has 16 amino acids. Germline lookup yields CDR1 MDHEN and CDR2 SYDVKM. J was trimmed by 4 bases and V by 3 bases; bases with no gene match: 8.

This chain links TRBV5-1 with TRBJ2-7, with D possibly being TRBD1 or TRBD2 (5 bases each). CDR1 is SGHRS and CDR2 is YFSETQ in the germline V gene. V shed 2 bases and J shed 0 bases, with 15 bases lying between them. This CDR3 comprises 16 residues. CDR3 residues: CASSFVRGRNSYEQYF. Here the CDR3 DNA reads TGCGCCAGCAGCTTCGTAAGGGGACGGAACTCCTACGAGCAGTACTTC.

The rearrangement links TRBV9 to TRBJ1-1, with 8 bases fitting TRBD1. The V and J ends lost 1 base and 2 bases, in that order; junction bases with no gene match: 10. Germline V gene data show CDR1 as SGDLS and CDR2 as YYNGEE. The CDR3 is 17 amino acids. The CDR3 sequence is CASSVSGDRTSNTEAFF. CDR3 sequence (DNA): TGTGCCAGCAGCGTAAGTGGGGACAGGACTTCCAACACTGAAGCTTTCTTT.

As for this clone: Different DNA sequences within this sample yield the same CDR3. CDR3 protein: CASSLRGTDTQYF. The CDR3, as DNA: TGTGCCAGCAGTCTCAGGGGCACAGATACGCAGTATTTT. V and J are TRBV28 and TRBJ2-3; D is perhaps TRBD1 (5 bases). The CDR3 contains 13 residues. V was trimmed by 5 bases and J by 1 base, leaving 7 bases between them. Germline values: CDR1 MDHEN, CDR2 SYDVKM. The whole variable domain, remainder taken from reference TRBV28 and TRBJ2-3, is DVKVTQSSRYLVKRTGEKVFLECVQDMDHENMFWYRQDPGLGLRLIYFSYDVKMKEKGDIPEGYSVSREKKERFSLILESASTNQTSMYLCASSLRGTDTQYFGPGTRLTVL.

This clone has a handful of counts. Different DNA sequences within this sample yield the same CDR3. The rearrangement joins TRBV9 to TRBJ1-3; D may be TRBD1 (5 bases). The germline CDR1 and CDR2 sequences are SGDLS and YYNGEE. V was pared by 0 bases and J by 0 bases, with 7 bases between. The CDR3 consists of 15 residues. CDR3 sequence (DNA): TGTGCCAGCAGCGTAGGGGGGAGCTCTGGAAACACCATATATTTT. Its translation: CASSVGGSSGNTIYF.

A note on this clone: Additional DNA sequences in this sample encode the identical CDR3. The rearrangement uses TRBV7-2 and TRBJ2-3; D remains ambiguous. CDR1 SGHTA and CDR2 FQGNSA come from the germline V gene. Trimming left V 1 base short and J 5 bases short, with 7 bases between. The CDR3 is 13 residues long. CDR3 region: CASSLVTLDTQYF. CDR3 nucleotides: TGTGCCAGCAGCTTAGTAACCTTAGATACGCAGTATTTT.

The V and J genes are TRBV27 and TRBJ2-3; TRBD2 matches 10 bases. CDR1 and CDR2 (germline): MNHEY, SMNVEV (reference sequence). The CDR3 spans 16 residues. Trimming took 3 bases from V and 6 from J; bases not matched to a gene: 9. The CDR3 region is CASSFEREGESDTQYF. CDR3 DNA sequence: TGTGCCAGCAGTTTTGAGCGGGAGGGAGAATCGGATACGCAGTATTTT.

The table lists this clone with a count of one. The chain employs TRBV6-1 and TRBJ2-3; 7 bases align to TRBD1. Germline trimming cut 3 bases from V and 4 bases from J; bases unmatched to any gene: 4. The germline CDR1 and CDR2 sequences are MNHNS and SASEGT. The length of the CDR3 is 14 residues. The CDR3 spells CASSDRGGADTQYF. The CDR3 DNA follows: TGTGCCAGCAGTGATCGAGGGGGCGCAGATACGCAGTATTTT.

V usage is TRBV4-1 and J usage is TRBJ2-7; D unresolved. Germline V CDR1 and CDR2: MGHRA, YSYEKL. Trimming cost V 0 bases and J 5 bases, with 14 bases left between them. The length of the CDR3 is 15 residues. In nucleotides, the CDR3 is TGCGCCAGCAGCCAAGATAGCCAAGGTGTGGACGAGCAGTACTTC. Protein sequence: CASSQDSQGVDEQYF.

Comment on this clone: The sample holds other DNA sequences that translate to the same CDR3. V usage is TRBV4-3 and J usage is TRBJ2-7, with 9 bases matching TRBD2. The CDR3 is made up of 15 amino acids. V lost 0 bases and J lost 4; bases outside the gene matches: 4. CDR1 and CDR2 (germline): LGHNA, YSLEER. CDR3 in amino acids: CASSQEGTSSYEQYF. CDR3 in DNA: TGCGCCAGCAGCCAAGAAGGGACTAGCAGTTACGAGCAGTACTTC.

The chain is built from TRBV15 and TRBJ1-2; no clear D gene. Germline V CDR1 and CDR2: LNHNV, YYDKDF (reference sequence). The CDR3 is 13 amino acids. Deletions cut 0 bases from V and 5 bases from J, with 7 bases between. Here the CDR3 reads CATSREERYGYTF. For the CDR3, the DNA is TGTGCCACCAGCAGAGAGGAACGGTATGGCTACACCTTC.

The chain carries TRBV13 and TRBJ2-7; 10 positions match TRBD2. This CDR3 has 17 amino acids. V lost 0 bases and J lost 4; bases outside the gene matches: 9. Germline CDR1 is PRHDT and CDR2 is FYEKMQ (reference sequence). This chain's CDR3 is CASSLGASGRLPYEQYF. The CDR3 DNA sequence: TGTGCCAGCAGCTTAGGGGCTAGCGGGAGACTGCCTTACGAGCAGTACTTC.